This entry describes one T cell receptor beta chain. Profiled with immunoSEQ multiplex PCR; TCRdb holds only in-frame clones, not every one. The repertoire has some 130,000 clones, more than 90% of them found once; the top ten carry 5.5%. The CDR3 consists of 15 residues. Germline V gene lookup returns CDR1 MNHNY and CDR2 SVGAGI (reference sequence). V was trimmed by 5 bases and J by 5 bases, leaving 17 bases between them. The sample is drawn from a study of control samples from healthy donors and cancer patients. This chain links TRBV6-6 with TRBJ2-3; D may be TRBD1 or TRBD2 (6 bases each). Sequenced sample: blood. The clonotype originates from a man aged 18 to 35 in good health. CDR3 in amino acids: CASSQASGGQDTQYF. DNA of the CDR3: TGTGCCAGCAGTCAAGCCAGTGGGGGGCAAGATACGCAGTATTTT.